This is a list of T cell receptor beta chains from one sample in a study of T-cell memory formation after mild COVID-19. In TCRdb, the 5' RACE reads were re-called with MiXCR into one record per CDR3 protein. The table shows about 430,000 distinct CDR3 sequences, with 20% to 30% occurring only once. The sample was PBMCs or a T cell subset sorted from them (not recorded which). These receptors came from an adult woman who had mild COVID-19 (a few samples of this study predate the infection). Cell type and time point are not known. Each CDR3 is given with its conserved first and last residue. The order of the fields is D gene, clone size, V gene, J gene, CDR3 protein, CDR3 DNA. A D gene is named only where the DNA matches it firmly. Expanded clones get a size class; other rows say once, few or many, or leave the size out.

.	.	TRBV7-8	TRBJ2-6	CASSPPEGGIFRSGANVLTF	TGTGCCAGCAGTCCACCAGAGGGGGGAATTTTCCGCTCTGGGGCCAACGTCCTGACTTTC
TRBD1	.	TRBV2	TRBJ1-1	CASNPTGGLVKAFF	TGTGCCAGCAACCCGACAGGGGGGCTTGTGAAAGCTTTCTTT
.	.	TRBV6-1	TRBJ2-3	CASSLIADSTDTQYF	TGTGCCAGCAGCCTCATAGCAGATTCCACAGATACGCAGTATTTT
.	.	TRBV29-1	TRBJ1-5	CSVAAAASNQPQHF	TGCAGCGTTGCCGCGGCAGCGAGCAATCAGCCCCAGCATTTT
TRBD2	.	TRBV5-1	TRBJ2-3	CASSREGGITDTQYF	TGCGCCAGCAGCCGGGAGGGGGGTATCACAGATACGCAGTATTTT
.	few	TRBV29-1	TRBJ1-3	CSVGDLRASGNTIYF	TGCAGCGTGGGGGACCTTAGAGCCTCTGGAAACACCATATATTTT
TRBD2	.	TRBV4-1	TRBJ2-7	CASSQELAGGGEQYF	TGCGCCAGCAGCCAAGAACTAGCGGGAGGAGGCGAGCAGTACTTC
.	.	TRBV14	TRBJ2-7	CASSQWNEQYF	TGTGCCAGCAGCCAGTGGAACGAGCAGTACTTC
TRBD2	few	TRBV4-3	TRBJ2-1	CASSQDVSSGSEQFF	TGCGCCAGCAGCCAAGATGTGTCTAGCGGGAGTGAGCAGTTCTTC
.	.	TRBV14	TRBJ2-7	CASSPTPTGPYEQYF	TGTGCCAGCAGCCCCACCCCAACGGGGCCCTACGAGCAGTACTTC
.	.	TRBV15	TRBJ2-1	CATSRDLDANEQFF	TGTGCCACCAGCAGAGATCTCGATGCCAATGAGCAGTTCTTC
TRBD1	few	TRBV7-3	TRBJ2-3	CASSSGTGPPSTDTQYF	TGTGCCAGCAGCTCCGGGACAGGGCCTCCTAGCACAGATACGCAGTATTTT
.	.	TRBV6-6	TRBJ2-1	CASTAADSYNEQFF	TGTGCCAGCACGGCGGCGGACTCCTACAATGAGCAGTTCTTC
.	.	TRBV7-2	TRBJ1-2	CASSLGGAGQPWTF	TGTGCCAGCAGCTTAGGTGGAGCAGGGCAGCCTTGGACCTTC
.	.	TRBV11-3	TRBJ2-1	CASSLDQIQNEQFF	TGTGCCAGCAGCTTAGATCAGATTCAGAATGAGCAGTTCTTC
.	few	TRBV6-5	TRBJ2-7	CASSYSGTSPEQYF	TGTGCCAGCAGTTACTCGGGGACATCACCCGAGCAGTACTTC
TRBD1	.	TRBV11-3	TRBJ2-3	CASTPKAGQGNLYTQYF	TGTGCCAGTACTCCAAAAGCCGGACAGGGAAATCTTTATACGCAGTATTTT
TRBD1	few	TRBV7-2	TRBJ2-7	CASSSRDRDYEQYF	TGTGCCAGCAGCTCCCGGGACAGGGACTACGAGCAGTACTTC
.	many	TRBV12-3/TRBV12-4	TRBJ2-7	CASSFSGSASYEQYF	TGTGCCAGCAGTTTTTCGGGATCAGCCTCCTACGAGCAGTACTTC
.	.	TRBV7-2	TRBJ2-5	CASSLGAQVETQYF	TGTGCCAGCAGCTTGGGAGCCCAGGTGGAGACCCAGTACTTC
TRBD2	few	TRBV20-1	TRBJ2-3	CSVPSGTPGTDTQYF	TGCAGTGTCCCCAGCGGGACCCCTGGGACAGATACGCAGTATTTT
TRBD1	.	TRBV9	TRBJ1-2	CASSVEQGVLYGYTF	TGTGCCAGCAGCGTAGAACAGGGGGTTCTCTATGGCTACACCTTC
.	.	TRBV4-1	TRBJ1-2	CASSPTGQGHALSYGYTF	TGCGCCAGCAGCCCAACGGGCCAGGGACACGCACTGAGCTATGGCTACACCTTC
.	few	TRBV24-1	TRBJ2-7	CATRGDDPYEQYF	TGTGCCACCAGGGGGGACGACCCCTACGAGCAGTACTTC
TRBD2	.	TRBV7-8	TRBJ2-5	CASSLWTSGGETQYF	TGTGCCAGCAGCTTATGGACTAGCGGGGGGGAGACCCAGTACTTC
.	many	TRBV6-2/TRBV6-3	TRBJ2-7	CASSAADAYEQYF	TGTGCCAGCAGTGCAGCGGATGCCTACGAGCAGTACTTC
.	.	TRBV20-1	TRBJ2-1	CSGRQTGYNEQFF	TGCAGTGGGAGACAGACGGGGTACAATGAGCAGTTCTTC
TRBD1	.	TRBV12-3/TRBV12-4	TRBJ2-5	CASSYRGTGETQYF	TGTGCCAGCAGTTACAGGGGGACAGGGGAGACCCAGTACTTC
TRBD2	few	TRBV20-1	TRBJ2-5	CSARVPVAGVGETQYF	TGCAGTGCTAGAGTTCCAGTAGCGGGAGTAGGAGAGACCCAGTACTTC
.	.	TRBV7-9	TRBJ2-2	CASSLVPSTGELFF	TGTGCCAGCAGCTTAGTCCCGAGTACCGGGGAGCTGTTTTTT
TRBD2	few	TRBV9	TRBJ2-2	CASSAQRGGNTGELFF	TGTGCCAGCAGCGCCCAGCGGGGGGGAAACACCGGGGAGCTGTTTTTT
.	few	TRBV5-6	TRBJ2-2	CASSLAFAGELFF	TGTGCCAGCAGCTTGGCCTTTGCCGGGGAGCTGTTTTTT
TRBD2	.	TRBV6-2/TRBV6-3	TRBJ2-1	CASSPAGAGNEQFF	TGTGCCAGCAGTCCAGCGGGAGCGGGGAATGAGCAGTTCTTC
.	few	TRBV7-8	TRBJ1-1	CASSSGDGLNTEAFF	TGTGCCAGCAGCTCCGGTGACGGGTTGAACACTGAAGCTTTCTTT
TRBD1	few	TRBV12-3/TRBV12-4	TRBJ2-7	CASSLAGTANEQYF	TGTGCCAGCAGTTTAGCGGGGACAGCGAACGAGCAGTACTTC
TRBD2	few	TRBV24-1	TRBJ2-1	CATCGTRGSRDEQFF	TGTGCCACCTGTGGGACCCGCGGGAGTAGGGATGAGCAGTTCTTC
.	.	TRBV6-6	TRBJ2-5	CASRYDEPTYLYF	TGTGCCAGCAGATATGATGAACCGACTTACCTGTACTTC
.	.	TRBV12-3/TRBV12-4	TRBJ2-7	CASSPPGLQPYEQYF	TGTGCCAGCAGCCCTCCGGGACTCCAACCCTACGAGCAGTACTTC
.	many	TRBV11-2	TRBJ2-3	CASSPPGEADTQYF	TGTGCCAGCAGCCCCCCGGGCGAGGCAGATACGCAGTATTTT
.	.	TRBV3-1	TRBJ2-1	CASSQVTSNEQFF	TGTGCCAGCAGCCAAGTTACAAGCAATGAGCAGTTCTTC
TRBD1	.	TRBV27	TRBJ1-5	CASSLTGVRGPQHF	TGTGCCAGCAGTTTAACAGGGGTCCGGGGACCCCAGCATTTT
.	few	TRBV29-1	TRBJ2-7	CSVEGLGPSKAGQQYF	TGCAGCGTTGAAGGCCTTGGGCCGTCCAAGGCTGGGCAGCAGTACTTC
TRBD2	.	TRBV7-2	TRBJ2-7	CASSLGLAGGSSYEQYF	TGTGCCAGCAGCTTAGGACTAGCGGGGGGTTCGTCCTACGAGCAGTACTTC
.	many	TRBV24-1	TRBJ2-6	CATSGRIGLSGANVLTF	TGTGCCACCAGTGGCAGGATCGGCCTCTCTGGGGCCAACGTCCTGACTTTC
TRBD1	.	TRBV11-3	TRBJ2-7	CASSLPGGTGPYEQYF	TGTGCCAGCAGCTTACCAGGCGGGACAGGGCCCTACGAGCAGTACTTC
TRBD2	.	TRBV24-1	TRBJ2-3	CATSDLVSGRSDTQYF	TGTGCCACCAGTGATTTGGTTAGCGGGAGGTCAGATACGCAGTATTTT
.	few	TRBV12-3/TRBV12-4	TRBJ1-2	CASSYLGPTGYTF	TGTGCCAGCAGTTACCTAGGGCCAACGGGCTACACCTTC
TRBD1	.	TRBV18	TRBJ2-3	CASSRDGTGYTDTQYF	TGTGCCAGCTCACGCGATGGGACAGGGTACACAGATACGCAGTATTTT